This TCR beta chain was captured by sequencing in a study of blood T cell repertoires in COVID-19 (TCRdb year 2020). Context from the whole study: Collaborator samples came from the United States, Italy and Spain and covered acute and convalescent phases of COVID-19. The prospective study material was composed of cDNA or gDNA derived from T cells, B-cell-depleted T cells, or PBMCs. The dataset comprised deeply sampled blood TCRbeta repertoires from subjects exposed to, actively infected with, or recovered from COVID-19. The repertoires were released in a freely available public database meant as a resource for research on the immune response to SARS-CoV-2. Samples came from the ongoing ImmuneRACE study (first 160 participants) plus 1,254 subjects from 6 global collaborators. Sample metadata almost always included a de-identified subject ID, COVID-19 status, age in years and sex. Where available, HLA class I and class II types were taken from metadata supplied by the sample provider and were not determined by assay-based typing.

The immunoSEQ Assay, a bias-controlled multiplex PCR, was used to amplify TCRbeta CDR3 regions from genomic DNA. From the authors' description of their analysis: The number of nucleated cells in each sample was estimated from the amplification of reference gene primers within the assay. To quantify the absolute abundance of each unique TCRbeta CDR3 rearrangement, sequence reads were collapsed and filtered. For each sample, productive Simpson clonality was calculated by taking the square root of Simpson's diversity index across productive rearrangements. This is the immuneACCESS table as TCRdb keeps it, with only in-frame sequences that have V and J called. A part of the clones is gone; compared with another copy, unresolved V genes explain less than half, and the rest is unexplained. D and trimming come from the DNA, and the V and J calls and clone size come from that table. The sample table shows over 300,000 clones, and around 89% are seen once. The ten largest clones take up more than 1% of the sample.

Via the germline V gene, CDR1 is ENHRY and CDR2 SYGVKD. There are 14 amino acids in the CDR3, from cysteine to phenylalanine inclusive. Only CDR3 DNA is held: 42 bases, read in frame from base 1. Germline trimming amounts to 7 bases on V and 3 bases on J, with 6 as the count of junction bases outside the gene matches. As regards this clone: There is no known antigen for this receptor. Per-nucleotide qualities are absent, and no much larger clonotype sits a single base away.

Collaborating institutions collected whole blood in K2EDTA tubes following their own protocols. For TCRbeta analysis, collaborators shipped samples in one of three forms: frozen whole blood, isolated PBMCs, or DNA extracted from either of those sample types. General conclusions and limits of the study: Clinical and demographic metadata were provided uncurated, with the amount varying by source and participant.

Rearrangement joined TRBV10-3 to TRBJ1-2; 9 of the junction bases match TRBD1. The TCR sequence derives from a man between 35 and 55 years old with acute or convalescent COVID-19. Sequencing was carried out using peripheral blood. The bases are TGTGCCATCACCGTTGGGACAGGGCACTATGGCTACACCTTC. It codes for CAITVGTGHYGYTF.